Sequencing of this T cell receptor (beta chain) was carried out in a study of T-cell reconstitution after alpha-beta-depleted transplantation in children. The study, taken as a whole, reports: Several hundred rapidly expanded clones from non-depleted graft cells reportedly supplied alpha-beta T cells about two months post-transplant. By one year post-transplant, T-cell counts and diversity largely arose from T cells that were newly produced.

J gave up 0 bases and V 1 base, and 5 bases lay outside the gene matches. The CDR3 contains 16 residues. Germline loops: CDR1 SNHLY, CDR2 FYNNEI. Unique molecular identifiers featured in how the TCRbeta library was prepared. From the PCR reads, TCRdb called clonotypes with MiXCR, one entry per CDR3 protein. The table has 110,000 or so distinct CDR3 sequences, approximately 6.4% seen once; the top ten hold approximately 25%. This clonotype was detected ten times or more. Its antigen is not identified. V usage is TRBV2 and J usage is TRBJ2-5; 7 positions match TRBD2. The sequence was obtained from a male patient between 2 and 10 years old who had a stem cell transplant for acute lymphoblastic leukemia, so the T cells may come from the graft donor. Material: PBMCs, mostly from graft donor cells, obtained 360 days after TCRalphabeta/CD19-depleted stem cell transplant. CDR3 sequence (DNA): TGTGCCAGCAGTGAAGGTCGGCTAGCGGACCAAGAGACCCAGTACTTC. Translation gives CASSEGRLADQETQYF.